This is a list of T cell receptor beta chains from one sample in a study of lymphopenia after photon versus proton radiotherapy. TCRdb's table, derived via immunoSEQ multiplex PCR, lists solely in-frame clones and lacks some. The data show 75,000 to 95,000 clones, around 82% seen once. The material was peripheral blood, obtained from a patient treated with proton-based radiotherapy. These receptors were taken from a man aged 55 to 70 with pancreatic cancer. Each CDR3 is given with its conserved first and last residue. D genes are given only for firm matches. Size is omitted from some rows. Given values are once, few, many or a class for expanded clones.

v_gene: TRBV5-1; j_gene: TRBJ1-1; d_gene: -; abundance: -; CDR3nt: TGCGCCAGCAGCTCAAGAAAGGGACTTGAAGCTTTCTTT; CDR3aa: CASSSRKGLEAFF
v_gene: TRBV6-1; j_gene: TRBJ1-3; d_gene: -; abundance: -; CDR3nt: TGTGCCAGCAGGATGTACAGGACGGGTGGAAACACCATATATTTT; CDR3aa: CASRMYRTGGNTIYF
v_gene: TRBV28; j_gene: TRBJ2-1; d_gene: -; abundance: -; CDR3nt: TGTGCCAGCAGTTTATCAGGCTTTAGGAATGAGCAGTTCTTC; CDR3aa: CASSLSGFRNEQFF
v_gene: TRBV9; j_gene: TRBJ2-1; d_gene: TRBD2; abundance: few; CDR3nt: TGTGCCAGCAGCGTAGATGGGAGGGTCTACAATGAGCAGTTCTTC; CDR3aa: CASSVDGRVYNEQFF
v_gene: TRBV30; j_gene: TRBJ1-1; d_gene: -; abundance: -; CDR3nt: TGTGCCTGGAGTGGGACTGAAGCTTTCTTT; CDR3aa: CAWSGTEAFF
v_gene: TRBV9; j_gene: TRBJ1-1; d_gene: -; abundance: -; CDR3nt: TGTGCCAGCAGTGCCGGGACTCCCAGGAACACTGAAGCTTTCTTT; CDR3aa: CASSAGTPRNTEAFF
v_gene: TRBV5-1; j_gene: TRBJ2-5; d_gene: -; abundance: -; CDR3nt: TGCGCCAGCAGCTTGAAATACAGGGGAGGGAGGGAGACCCAGTACTTC; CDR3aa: CASSLKYRGGRETQYF
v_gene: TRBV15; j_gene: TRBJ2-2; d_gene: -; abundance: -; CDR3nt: TGTGCCACCAGCGGGGCTTTAGAAACCGGGGAGCTGTTTTTT; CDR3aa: CATSGALETGELFF
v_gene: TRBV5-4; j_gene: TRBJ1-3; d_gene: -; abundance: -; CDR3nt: TGTGCCAGCAGCTTGGCCGGGGTCGCAAACACCATATATTTT; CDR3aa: CASSLAGVANTIYF
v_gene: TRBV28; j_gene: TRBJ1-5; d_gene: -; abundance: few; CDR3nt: TGTGCCAGCAGTCCACTTGCGTGGACAGTCATTGGGGCCCAGCATTTT; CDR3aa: CASSPLAWTVIGAQHF
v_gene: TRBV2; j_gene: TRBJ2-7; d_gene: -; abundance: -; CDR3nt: TGTGCCAGCAGTGAAGAAGTGGTCCACGAGCAGTACTTC; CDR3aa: CASSEEVVHEQYF
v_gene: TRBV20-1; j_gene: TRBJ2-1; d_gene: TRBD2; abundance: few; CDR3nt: TGCAGTGCTAGGTCCCGGGACTACACGTTCTTC; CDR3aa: CSARSRDYTFF
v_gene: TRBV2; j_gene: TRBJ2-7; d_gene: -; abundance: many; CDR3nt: TGTGCCAGCAGCGCTATCGTCCGGGGTAAGGACGAGCAGTACTTC; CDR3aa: CASSAIVRGKDEQYF
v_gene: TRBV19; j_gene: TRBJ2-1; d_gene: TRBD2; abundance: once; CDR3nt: TGTGCCAGTAGTCCCCGGCACCGGGAGGGTGAGCAGTTCTTC; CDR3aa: CASSPRHREGEQFF
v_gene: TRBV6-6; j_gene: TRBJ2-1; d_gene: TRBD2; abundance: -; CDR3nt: TGTGCCAGCAGTTATGGTTCGGGCGGGAGCGATGAGCAGTTCTTC; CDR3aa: CASSYGSGGSDEQFF
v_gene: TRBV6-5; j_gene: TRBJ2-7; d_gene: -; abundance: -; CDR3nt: TGTGCCAGCAGTTATTCTCGGCTGGGCGAGCAGTACTTC; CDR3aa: CASSYSRLGEQYF
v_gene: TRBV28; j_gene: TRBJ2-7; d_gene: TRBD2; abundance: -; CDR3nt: TGTGCCAGCAGTTCCTCCGGGACTAACTACGAGCAGTACTTC; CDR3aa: CASSSSGTNYEQYF
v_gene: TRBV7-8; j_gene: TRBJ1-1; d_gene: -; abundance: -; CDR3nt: TGTGCCAGCAGCTTGTACCGCCCAGTCGGTGACACTGAAGCTTTCTTT; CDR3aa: CASSLYRPVGDTEAFF
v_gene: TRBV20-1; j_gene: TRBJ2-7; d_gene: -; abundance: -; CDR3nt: TGCAGTGCTAGAGTCTCACGGGAGCAGTACTTC; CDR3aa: CSARVSREQYF
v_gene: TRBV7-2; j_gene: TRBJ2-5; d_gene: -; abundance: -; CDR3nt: TGTGCCAGCAGCTGGGGCCGGGCCCAGTACTTC; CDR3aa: CASSWGRAQYF
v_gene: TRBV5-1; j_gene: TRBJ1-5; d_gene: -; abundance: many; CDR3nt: TGCGCCAGCAGACCTGACAGTGGGCCCCAGCATTTT; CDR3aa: CASRPDSGPQHF
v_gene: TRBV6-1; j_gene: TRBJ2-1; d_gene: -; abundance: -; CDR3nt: TGTGCCAGTGGTGTCAACATCCGTGAGCAGTTCTTC; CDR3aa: CASGVNIREQFF
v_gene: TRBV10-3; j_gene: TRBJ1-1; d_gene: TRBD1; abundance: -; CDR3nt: TGTGCCATCAGTGATAGGGGACAGGGGGCGCTGGACACTGAAGCTTTCTTT; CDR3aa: CAISDRGQGALDTEAFF
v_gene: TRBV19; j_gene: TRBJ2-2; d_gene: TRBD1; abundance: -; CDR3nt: TGTGCCAGTAGTCCGCGAGGGCAGGGGGCGCAGACCGGGGAGCTGTTTTTT; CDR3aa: CASSPRGQGAQTGELFF
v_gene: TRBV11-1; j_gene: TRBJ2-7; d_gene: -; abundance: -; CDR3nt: TGTGCCAGCAGCCAAGTCCGGGGACGGCTAAGCTCCTACGAGCAGTACTTC; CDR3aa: CASSQVRGRLSSYEQYF
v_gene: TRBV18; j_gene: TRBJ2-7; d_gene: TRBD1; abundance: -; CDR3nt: TGTGCCAGCTCACCCGGGACAGGCTTCGAGCAGTACTTC; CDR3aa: CASSPGTGFEQYF
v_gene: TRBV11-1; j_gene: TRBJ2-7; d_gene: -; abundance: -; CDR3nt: TGTGCCAGCAGCTCAGGGGCCGAGCAGTACTTC; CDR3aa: CASSSGAEQYF
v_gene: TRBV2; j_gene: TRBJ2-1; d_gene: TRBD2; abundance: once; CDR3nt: TGTGCCAGCAGTAGATTTACTAGCGGATACAATGAGCAGTTCTTC; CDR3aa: CASSRFTSGYNEQFF
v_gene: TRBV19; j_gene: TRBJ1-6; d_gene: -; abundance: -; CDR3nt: TGTGCCAGTAGTATCTTTAATTCACCCCTCCACTTT; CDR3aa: CASSIFNSPLHF
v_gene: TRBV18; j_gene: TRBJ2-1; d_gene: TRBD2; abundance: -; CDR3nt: TGTGCCAGCTCACCACCCCAGCTAGCGGGAGGCGATGAGCAGTTCTTC; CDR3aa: CASSPPQLAGGDEQFF
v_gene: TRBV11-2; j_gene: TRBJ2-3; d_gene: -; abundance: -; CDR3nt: TGTGCCAGCAGCTTATCAATCGATACGCAGTATTTT; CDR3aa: CASSLSIDTQYF
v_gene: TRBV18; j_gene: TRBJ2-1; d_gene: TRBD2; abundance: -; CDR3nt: TGTGCCAGCTCACCTAGGACTAGCGGGATTAGCGGTGAGCAGTTCTTC; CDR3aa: CASSPRTSGISGEQFF
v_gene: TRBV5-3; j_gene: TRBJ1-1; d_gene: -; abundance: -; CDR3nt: TGTGCCAGAAGCTTGGCAACACTTTTCAGGAACACTGAAGCTTTCTTT; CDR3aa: CARSLATLFRNTEAFF
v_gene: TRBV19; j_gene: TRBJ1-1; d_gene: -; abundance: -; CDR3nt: TGTGCCAGTAGTATGAACGGCAGGGGCCACACTGAAGCTTTCTTT; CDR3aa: CASSMNGRGHTEAFF
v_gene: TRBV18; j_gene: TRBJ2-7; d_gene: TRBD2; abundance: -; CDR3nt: TGTGCCAGCTCAAAACTAGCGGTGAGCTCCTACGAGCAGTACTTC; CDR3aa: CASSKLAVSSYEQYF
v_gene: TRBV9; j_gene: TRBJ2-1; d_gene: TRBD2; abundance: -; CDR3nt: TGTGCCAGCAGTCGTAGCGGGCCCTCCTACAATGAGCAGTTCTTC; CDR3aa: CASSRSGPSYNEQFF
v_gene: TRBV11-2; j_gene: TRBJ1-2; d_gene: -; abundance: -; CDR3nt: TGTGCCAGCAGGCCCGGGACGGCTAACTATGGCTACACCTTC; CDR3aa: CASRPGTANYGYTF
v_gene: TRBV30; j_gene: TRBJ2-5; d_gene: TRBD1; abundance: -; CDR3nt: TGTGCCTGGAGTGGACAGGGTGGGTTCGAGACCCAGTACTTC; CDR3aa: CAWSGQGGFETQYF
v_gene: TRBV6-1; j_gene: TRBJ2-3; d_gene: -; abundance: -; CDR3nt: TGTGCCAGCAGTGCGCGGGACACAGATACGCAGTATTTT; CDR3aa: CASSARDTDTQYF
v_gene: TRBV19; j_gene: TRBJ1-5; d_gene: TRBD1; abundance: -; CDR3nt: TGTGCCAGTAGTATAGAGAGCCGGGACAGGGGGCGTTGGGGTCAGCCCCAGCATTTT; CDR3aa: CASSIESRDRGRWGQPQHF
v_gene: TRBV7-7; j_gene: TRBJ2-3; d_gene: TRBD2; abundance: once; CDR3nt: TGTGCTAGCGGGACTAGCGTTACAGATACGCAGTATTTT; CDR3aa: CASGTSVTDTQYF
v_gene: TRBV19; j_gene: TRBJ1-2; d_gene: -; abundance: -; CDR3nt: TGTGCCAGTCGCACCCCGGCCGGGAACTATGGCTACACCTTC; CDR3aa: CASRTPAGNYGYTF
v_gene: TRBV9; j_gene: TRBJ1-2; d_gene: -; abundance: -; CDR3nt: TGTGCCAGCAGCGTAGATTGGGGCCTTCGAGGCTACACCTTC; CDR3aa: CASSVDWGLRGYTF
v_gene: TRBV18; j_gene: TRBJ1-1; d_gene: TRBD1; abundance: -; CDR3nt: TGTGCCAGCTCATTCGGACAGGGGCCCATGAACACTGAAGCTTTCTTT; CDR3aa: CASSFGQGPMNTEAFF
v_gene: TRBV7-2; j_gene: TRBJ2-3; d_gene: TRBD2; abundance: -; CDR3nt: TGTGCCAGCAGCCGAGCGGGGGCCCGCACAGATACGCAGTATTTT; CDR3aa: CASSRAGARTDTQYF
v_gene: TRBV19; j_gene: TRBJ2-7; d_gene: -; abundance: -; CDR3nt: TGTGCCAGTAGTTTTGAAAGCTCCTACGAGCAGTACTTC; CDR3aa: CASSFESSYEQYF
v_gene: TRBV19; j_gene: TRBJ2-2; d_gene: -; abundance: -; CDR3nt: TGTGCCAGTACCCCCTCTCCGGGATCGAACACCGGGGAGCTGTTTTTT; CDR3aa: CASTPSPGSNTGELFF
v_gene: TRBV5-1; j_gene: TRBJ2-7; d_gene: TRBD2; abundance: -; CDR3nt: TGCGCCAGCAGCTTGGGAGGGACTACTTACGAGCAGTACTTC; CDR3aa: CASSLGGTTYEQYF
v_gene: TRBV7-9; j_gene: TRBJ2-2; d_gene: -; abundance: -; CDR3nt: TGTGCCAGCAGCCCGTCGGCAGGGGTTGGGGAGCTGTTTTTT; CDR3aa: CASSPSAGVGELFF
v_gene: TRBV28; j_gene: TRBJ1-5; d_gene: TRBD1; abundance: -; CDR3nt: TGTGCCAGCAGTTTGGGACAGGGATTCCGGCAGCCCCAGCATTTT; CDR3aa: CASSLGQGFRQPQHF
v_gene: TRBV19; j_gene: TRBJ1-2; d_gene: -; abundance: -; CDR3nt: TGTGCCAGTAGTACTCCAGGGAGAGGCTATGGCTACACCTTC; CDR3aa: CASSTPGRGYGYTF
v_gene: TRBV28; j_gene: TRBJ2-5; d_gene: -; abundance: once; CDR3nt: TGTGCCAGCAGCCTCGGGGGTAGCGGAAATCAAGAGACCCAGTACTTC; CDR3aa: CASSLGGSGNQETQYF
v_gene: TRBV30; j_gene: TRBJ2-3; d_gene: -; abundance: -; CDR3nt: TGTGCCTTGGACGGCATGGCCCCAGATACGCAGTATTTT; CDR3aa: CALDGMAPDTQYF
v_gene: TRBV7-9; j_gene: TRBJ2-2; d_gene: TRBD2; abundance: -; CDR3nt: TGTGCCAGCAGGAACCCCTTGGGGAGGGAGAACACCGGGGAGCTGTTTTTT; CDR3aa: CASRNPLGRENTGELFF
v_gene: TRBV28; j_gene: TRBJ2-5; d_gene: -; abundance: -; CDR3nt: TGTGCCAGCAGTTTAGGAGAGACCCAGTACTTC; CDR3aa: CASSLGETQYF
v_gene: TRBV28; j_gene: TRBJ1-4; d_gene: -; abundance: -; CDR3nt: TGTGCCAGCAGTTTATTACCAGGGGTGGAAGAAAAACTGTTTTTT; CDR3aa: CASSLLPGVEEKLFF
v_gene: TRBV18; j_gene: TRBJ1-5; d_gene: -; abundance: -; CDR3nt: TGTGCCAGCTCACCTAGTGGCGTTCAGCCCCAGCATTTT; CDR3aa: CASSPSGVQPQHF
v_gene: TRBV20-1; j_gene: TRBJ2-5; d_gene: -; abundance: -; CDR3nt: TGCAGCGTTCAGGGGAGTCAGACCCAGTACTTC; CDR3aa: CSVQGSQTQYF
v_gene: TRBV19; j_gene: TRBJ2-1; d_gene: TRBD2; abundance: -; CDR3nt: TGTGCCAGTAGTGTCATTAGCGGGAGGGCCGGGAATGAGCAGTTCTTC; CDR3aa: CASSVISGRAGNEQFF